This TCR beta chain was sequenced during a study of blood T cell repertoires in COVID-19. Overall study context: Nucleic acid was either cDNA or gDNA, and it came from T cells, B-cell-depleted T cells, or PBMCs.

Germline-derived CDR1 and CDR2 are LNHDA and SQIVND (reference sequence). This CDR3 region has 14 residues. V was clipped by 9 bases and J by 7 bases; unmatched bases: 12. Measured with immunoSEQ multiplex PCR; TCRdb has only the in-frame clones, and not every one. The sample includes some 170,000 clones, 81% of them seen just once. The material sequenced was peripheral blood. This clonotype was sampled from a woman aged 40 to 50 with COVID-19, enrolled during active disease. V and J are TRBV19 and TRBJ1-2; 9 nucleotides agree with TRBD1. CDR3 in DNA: TGTGCCAGCACTTCCGGACAGGGGTTGGTTGGCTACACCTTC. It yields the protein CASTSGQGLVGYTF. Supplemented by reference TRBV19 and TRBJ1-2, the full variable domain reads DGGITQSPKYLFRKEGQNVTLSCEQNLNHDAMYWYRQDPGQGLRLIYYSQIVNDFQKGDIAEGYSVSREKKESFPLTVTSAQKNPTAFYLCASTSGQGLVGYTFGSGTRLTVV.